These 7 T cell receptor beta chains originate from one sample sequenced in a study of T cells in Graves' hyperthyroidism and ophthalmopathy. RNA transcripts served as the template for amplifying TCR beta CDR3 regions. HTBI primers drove first-round RT-PCR of the TCR CDR3. TCRdb reprocessed the multiplex PCR reads via MiXCR and lists one record per CDR3 protein. This table holds about 290,000 distinct CDR3 sequences, roughly an eighth found once. Sequenced sample: blood. All receptors come from a woman between 40 and 55 years old with Graves' hyperthyroidism.

This clonotype was counted many times. The chain is built from TRBV7-9 and TRBJ1-2, with 8 bases aligning to TRBD1. This CDR3 spans 17 amino acids. Germline V gene data show CDR1 as SEHNR and CDR2 as FQNEAQ (reference sequence). The V gene end was trimmed by 2 bases and the J gene end by 4 bases; junction bases not matched to a gene: 12. The CDR3 is CASSLIAGTGTFYGYTF. CDR3 DNA sequence: TGTGCCAGCAGCTTAATCGCCGGGACAGGAACTTTCTATGGCTACACCTTC.

Many counts were recorded for this clonotype. The chain employs TRBV20-1 and TRBJ2-7; 10 bases match TRBD2. The CDR3 consists of 13 residues. Germline trimming cut 6 bases from V and 2 bases from J; bases unmatched to any gene: 4. Germline V lookup: CDR1 DFQATT, CDR2 SNEGSKA (reference sequence). CDR3 DNA: TGCAGTGCGGGAACTAGCGGGACCTACGAGCAGTACTTC. This encodes CSAGTSGTYEQYF.

This clonotype was recorded at least ten times. V usage is TRBV6-4 and J usage is TRBJ1-5; 10 bases are a match to TRBD1. Per the germline V gene, CDR1 is MRHNA and CDR2 is SNTAGT. The CDR3 runs to 16 residues. J lost 1 base, V lost 6 bases, and 6 bases had no gene match. This CDR3 is CASSPSGQGSNQPQHF. The CDR3 region has the DNA TGTGCCAGCAGCCCATCGGGACAGGGGAGCAATCAGCCCCAGCATTTT.

The chain has TRBV11-2 and TRBJ1-6, with D uncertain. Germline CDR1 reads SGHAT; CDR2 reads FQNNGV. Trimming left V 6 bases short and J 10 bases short, with 10 bases between. The CDR3 runs to 12 residues. CDR3: CASRLRESPLHF. CDR3 coding DNA: TGTGCCAGCAGATTAAGGGAATCACCCCTCCACTTT.

A remark on this clonotype: One end of the junction is discordant with germline, which a read error may explain. The V gene is TRBV5-1, the J gene TRBJ2-4; no definite D call. This CDR3 is 15 amino acids long. The germline gives CDR1 SGHRS, CDR2 YFSETQ. The CDR3 loop is CASSRWFDVKNIQYF. For the CDR3, the DNA is TGTGCCAGCAGCCGCTGGTTCGACGTCAAAAACATTCAGTACTTC.

This clonotype was seen repeatedly, ten times or more. The V and J genes are TRBV10-3 and TRBJ2-1; tentatively, D is TRBD1 (6 bases). The CDR3 is 13 amino acids. V was pared by 6 bases and J by 9 bases, with 15 bases between. Germline V lookup: CDR1 ENHRY, CDR2 SYGVKD. Written as DNA, the CDR3 is TGTGCCATCAGGACAGGACCTCGCGGTGAGCAGTTCTTC. It encodes CAIRTGPRGEQFF.

This clonotype showed up just a few times. This could be a read error, since a much larger clone is one nucleotide away. The chain combines TRBV12-3 or TRBV12-4 with TRBJ2-7; D is unresolved. V was shortened by 6 bases and J by 9 bases, with 15 bases between the two germline ends. The CDR3 has 12 residues. CDR3 bases: TGTGCCAGCAGCCGTCGGACCGTAGTGCAGTACTTC. This codes for CASSRRTVVQYF.